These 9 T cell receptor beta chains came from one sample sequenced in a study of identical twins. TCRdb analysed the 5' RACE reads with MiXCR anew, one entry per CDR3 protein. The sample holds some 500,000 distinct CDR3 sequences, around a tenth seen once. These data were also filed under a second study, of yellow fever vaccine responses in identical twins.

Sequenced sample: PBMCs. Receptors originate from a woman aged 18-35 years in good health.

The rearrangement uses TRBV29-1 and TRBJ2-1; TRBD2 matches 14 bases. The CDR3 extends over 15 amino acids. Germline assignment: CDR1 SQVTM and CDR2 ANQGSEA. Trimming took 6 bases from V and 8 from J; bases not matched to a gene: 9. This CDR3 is CSVRGTSGSGDEQFF. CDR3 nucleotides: TGCAGCGTAAGAGGGACTAGCGGGAGTGGTGATGAGCAGTTCTTC.

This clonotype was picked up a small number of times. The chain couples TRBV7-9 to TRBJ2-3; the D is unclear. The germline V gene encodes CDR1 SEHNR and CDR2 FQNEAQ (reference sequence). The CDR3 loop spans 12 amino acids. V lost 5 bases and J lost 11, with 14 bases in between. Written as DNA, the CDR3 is TGTGCCAGCAGCCCCTCATTAAGTATGCAGTATTTT. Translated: CASSPSLSMQYF.

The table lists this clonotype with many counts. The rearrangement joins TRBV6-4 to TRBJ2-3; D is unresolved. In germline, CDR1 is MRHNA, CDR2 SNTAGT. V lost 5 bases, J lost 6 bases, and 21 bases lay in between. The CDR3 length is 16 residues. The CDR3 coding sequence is TGTGCCAGCAGTCCAGCCCCCCCCGGATCAGCGGATACGCAGTATTTT. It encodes CASSPAPPGSADTQYF.

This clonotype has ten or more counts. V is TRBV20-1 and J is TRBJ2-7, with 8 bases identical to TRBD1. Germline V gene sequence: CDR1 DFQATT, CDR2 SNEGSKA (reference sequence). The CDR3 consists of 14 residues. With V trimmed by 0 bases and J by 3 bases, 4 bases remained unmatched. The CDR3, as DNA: TGCAGTGCTAGAGATAGACAGGGGTTCTACGAGCAGTACTTC. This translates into CSARDRQGFYEQYF.

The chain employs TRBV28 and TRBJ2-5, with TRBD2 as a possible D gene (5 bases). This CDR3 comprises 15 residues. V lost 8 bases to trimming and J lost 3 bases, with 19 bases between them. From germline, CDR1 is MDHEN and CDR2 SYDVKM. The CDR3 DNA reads TGTGCCAGCCTTAGCCCGGGAAAAGGTGAAGAGACCCAGTACTTC. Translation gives CASLSPGKGEETQYF. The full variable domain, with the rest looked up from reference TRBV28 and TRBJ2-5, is DVKVTQSSRYLVKRTGEKVFLECVQDMDHENMFWYRQDPGLGLRLIYFSYDVKMKEKGDIPEGYSVSREKKERFSLILESASTNQTSMYLCASLSPGKGEETQYFGPGTRLLVL.

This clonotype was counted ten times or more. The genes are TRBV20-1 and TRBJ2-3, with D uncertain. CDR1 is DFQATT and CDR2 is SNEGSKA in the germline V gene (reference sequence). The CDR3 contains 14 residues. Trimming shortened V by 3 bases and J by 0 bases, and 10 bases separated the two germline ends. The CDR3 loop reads CSARTGVSTDTQYF. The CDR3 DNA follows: TGCAGTGCTAGGACCGGCGTTAGCACAGATACGCAGTATTTT.

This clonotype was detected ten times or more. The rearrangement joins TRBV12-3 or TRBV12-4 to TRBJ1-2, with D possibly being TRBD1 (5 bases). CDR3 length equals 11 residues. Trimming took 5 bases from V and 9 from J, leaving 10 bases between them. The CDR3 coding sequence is TGTGCCAGCAGTCCCGGGACGAGCTACACCTTC. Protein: CASSPGTSYTF.

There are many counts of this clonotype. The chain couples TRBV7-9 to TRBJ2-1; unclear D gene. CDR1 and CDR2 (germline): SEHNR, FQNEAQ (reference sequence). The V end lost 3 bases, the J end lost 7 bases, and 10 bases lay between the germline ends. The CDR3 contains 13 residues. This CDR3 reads CASSFAVQNEQFF. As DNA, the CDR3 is TGTGCCAGCAGCTTTGCCGTCCAGAATGAGCAGTTCTTC.

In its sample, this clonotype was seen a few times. CDR3 residues: CASSQAGVGTDTQYF. The CDR3 DNA follows: TGCGCCAGCAGCCAAGCAGGGGTCGGGACAGATACGCAGTATTTT. V usage is TRBV4-1 and J usage is TRBJ2-3, with a weak D call TRBD1 (6 bases). Germline values: CDR1 MGHRA, CDR2 YSYEKL. Trimming shortened V by 1 base and J by 3 bases, and 11 bases separated the two germline ends. The CDR3 sequence is 15 residues long.